What follows is one T cell receptor (beta chain) and its context. The antigen is undetermined. Using immunoSEQ multiplex PCR, the repertoire was profiled, and TCRdb retains in-frame clones only, with some absent. The sample has tens of thousands of clones, around 80% seen once. The record originates from a study of T cell responses to AZD1222 COVID-19 vaccine. Study-wide results and limits: Clonal diversity may have been underestimated in mostly white British donors. Spike-specific TCR depth and breadth grew after two AZD1222 doses. Repertoire samples came only from after the peak T cell response.

The input for sequencing was peripheral blood, taken 28 days after the second AZD1222 dose. The receptor's source is an adult who received the AZD1222 COVID-19 vaccine.

In nucleotides, the CDR3 is TGTGCCAGTAGTACCCAGGGGTCAGGGATAAACATTCAGTACTTC. Its translation: CASSTQGSGINIQYF. The genes are TRBV19 and TRBJ2-4, with D tentatively TRBD1 (6 bases). V was clipped by 4 bases and J by 6 bases, with 16 bases between them. The CDR3 sequence is 15 residues long. The V gene's germline CDR1 is LNHDA and CDR2 SQIVND (reference sequence). Filled out from reference TRBV19 and TRBJ2-4, the complete variable domain reads DGGITQSPKYLFRKEGQNVTLSCEQNLNHDAMYWYRQDPGQGLRLIYYSQIVNDFQKGDIAEGYSVSREKKESFPLTVTSAQKNPTAFYLCASSTQGSGINIQYFGAGTRLSVL.